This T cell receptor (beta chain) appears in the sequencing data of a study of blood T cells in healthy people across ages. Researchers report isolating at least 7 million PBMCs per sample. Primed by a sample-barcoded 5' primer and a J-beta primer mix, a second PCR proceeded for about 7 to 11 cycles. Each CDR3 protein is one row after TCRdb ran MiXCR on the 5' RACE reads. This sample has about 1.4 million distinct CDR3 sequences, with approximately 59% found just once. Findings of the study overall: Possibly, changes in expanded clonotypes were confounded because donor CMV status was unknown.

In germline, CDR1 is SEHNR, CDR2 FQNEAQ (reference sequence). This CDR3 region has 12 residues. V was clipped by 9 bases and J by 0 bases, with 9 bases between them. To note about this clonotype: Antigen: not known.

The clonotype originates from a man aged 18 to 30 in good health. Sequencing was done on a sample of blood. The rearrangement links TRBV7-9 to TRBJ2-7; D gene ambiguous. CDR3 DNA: TGTGCCAGTTTGAGCAGCTCCTACGAGCAGTACTTC. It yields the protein CASLSSSYEQYF.